These 20 T cell receptor beta chains were all obtained from the same sample, sequenced in a study of blood T cells in healthy people across ages (dated by TCRdb to the mid-2010s). The library came from 5' RACE. TCRdb lists the instrument as Illumina HiSeq 2500. A second PCR of roughly 6 to 11 cycles was performed with a sample-barcoded 5' primer and a J-beta primer mix. The raw public reads went through TCRdb reprocessing: fastp at Q25, MiXCR clone calling, in-frame beta chains kept. Records with the same CDR3 protein are collapsed into one entry carrying the most frequent genes and DNA. This sample gives about 1.5 million distinct CDR3 sequences in total; about 45% of them show up just once. The ten largest account for about 4% of the sample. The sequenced sample consisted of blood. These receptors were taken from a young woman in good health.

This clonotype occurred a few times. The chain uses TRBV3-1 and TRBJ2-7, with D tentatively TRBD2 (5 bases). Germline CDR1 is LGHDT and CDR2 is YNNKEL (reference sequence). The length of the CDR3 is 14 residues. V shed 2 bases and J shed 3 bases, with 11 bases lying between them. CDR3 residues: CASSQSEGYYEQYF. Written as DNA, the CDR3 is TGTGCCAGCAGCCAATCTGAGGGATACTACGAGCAGTACTTC.

There are a few counts of this clonotype. This chain's CDR3 is CASSIGRGSYEQYF. CDR3 sequence (DNA): TGTGCCAGCAGCATCGGGAGGGGCTCCTACGAGCAGTACTTC. The gene calls are TRBV9 and TRBJ2-7; 8 bases line up with TRBD2. The CDR3 runs to 14 residues. V dropped 4 bases and J dropped 0; count of bases not matched to a gene: 3. The germline CDR1 and CDR2 sequences are SGDLS and YYNGEE.

This rearrangement joins TRBV27 to TRBJ2-1; tentatively, D is TRBD1 (6 bases). The germline CDR1 and CDR2 sequences are MNHEY and SMNVEV (reference sequence). V gave up 8 bases and J gave up 7 bases, with 21 bases separating them. There are 15 residues in the CDR3. CDR3 bases: TGTGCCAGCTCGAATGCAGGGGTCATCAGGAATGAGCAGTTCTTC. It is translated as CASSNAGVIRNEQFF.

This clonotype was counted many times. The chain combines TRBV27 with TRBJ2-7; no reliable D call. Germline V gene data show CDR1 as MNHEY and CDR2 as SMNVEV (reference sequence). The ends were cut back, 3 bases at V and 2 bases at J, with 8 bases in the middle. This CDR3 is 13 amino acids long. The CDR3 reads CASSFARTYEQYF. Written as DNA, the CDR3 is TGTGCCAGCAGTTTTGCCCGAACCTACGAGCAGTACTTC.

By sample fraction, this clonotype is medium-sized. The chain links TRBV12-3 or TRBV12-4 to TRBJ2-7; D remains ambiguous. V lost 3 bases and J 6 bases, leaving 9 bases between the germline ends. CDR3 length: 12 residues. The CDR3 nucleotides are TGTGCCAGCAGTTTTCGCAGGCTCGAGCAGTACTTC. Translated: CASSFRRLEQYF.

The chain has TRBV13 and TRBJ1-1, with 9 bases fitting TRBD1. The germline V gene has CDR1 PRHDT and CDR2 FYEKMQ (reference sequence). The CDR3 is 17 amino acids. V shed 5 bases and J 3 bases; nucleotides not matched to a gene: 13. The CDR3 DNA reads as TGTGCCAGCAGCCATCTATTCACAGGGGGCGCGGACACTGAAGCTTTCTTT. It codes for CASSHLFTGGADTEAFF. The whole variable domain, filled in from reference TRBV13 and TRBJ1-1, reads AAGVIQSPRHLIKEKRETATLKCYPIPRHDTVYWYQQGPGQDPQFLISFYEKMQSDKGSIPDRFSAQQFSDYHSELNMSSLELGDSALYFCASSHLFTGGADTEAFFGQGTRLTVV.

The chain links TRBV25-1 to TRBJ1-6; no firm D call. Germline V gene data show CDR1 as MGHDK and CDR2 as SYGVNS. The CDR3 totals 13 residues. Trimming pared 7 bases from V and 8 bases from J, leaving 12 bases between. The CDR3 DNA reads as TGTGCCAGCAAGGGAATGGTTTATTCACCCCTCCACTTT. Amino acid sequence: CASKGMVYSPLHF.

On this clonotype itself: One junction end does not reproduce the germline sequence, and a read error may be involved. This sequence joins TRBV4-3 and TRBJ2-7, with TRBD2 matching 10 bases. CDR3 length: 18 residues. From germline, CDR1 is LGHNA and CDR2 YSLEER. This chain's CDR3 is CVSSPYRGSGGLSYEQYF. CDR3 sequence (DNA): TGCGTCAGCAGCCCGTATCGGGGTAGCGGGGGGCTTTCCTACGAGCAGTACTTC.

V and J are TRBV14 and TRBJ2-7; a possible D gene is TRBD1 (6 bases). The better agreement between TRBJ2-5 and the DNA end casts doubt on the J call. CDR1 and CDR2 from the germline V gene are SGHDN and FVKESK. The CDR3 spans 14 residues. The CDR3 protein is CASSQKQGTETQYF. Written as DNA, the CDR3 is TGTGCCAGCAGCCAAAAACAGGGAACAGAGACCCAGTACTTC.

This clonotype has a handful of counts. V gene TRBV2 combines with J gene TRBJ2-4; the D gene is possibly TRBD1 (6 bases). This CDR3 region has 14 residues. V lost 6 bases and J lost 5, with 14 bases in between. The germline CDR1 and CDR2 sequences are SNHLY and FYNNEI. The CDR3 DNA is TGTGCCAGCAGCCCGGACAGAAATCAAAACATTCAGTACTTC. It specifies CASSPDRNQNIQYF.

This chain uses TRBV7-2 with TRBJ2-7; a possible D gene is TRBD2 (6 bases). The J call may be incorrect, as the DNA end agrees better with TRBJ2-5. CDR3 size: 14 residues. CDR1 is SGHTA, CDR2 FQGNSA, per germline. The CDR3 loop is CASSVTVSGETQYF. The CDR3 bases are TGTGCCAGCAGCGTGACCGTAAGCGGGGAGACCCAGTACTTC.

V and J are TRBV4-1 and TRBJ1-5; D gene unclear. CDR1 and CDR2 from the germline V gene are MGHRA and YSYEKL. This CDR3 has 15 residues. V lost 0 bases and J lost 1, with 7 bases in between. Here the CDR3 reads CASSQEPQSNQPQHF. The CDR3 DNA follows: TGCGCCAGCAGCCAAGAGCCACAGAGCAATCAGCCCCAGCATTTT.

V is TRBV6-5 and J is TRBJ2-7; 8 nucleotides match TRBD1. CDR1 and CDR2 (germline): MNHEY, SVGAGI. The ends lost 5 bases at V and 5 bases at J; junction bases unmatched: 2. The CDR3 runs 12 residues. The DNA of the CDR3 is TGTGCCAGCAGTACGACAGGGGACGAGCAGTACTTC. It yields the protein CASSTTGDEQYF.

The DNA of the CDR3 is TGCGCCAGCAGCTTGGGACTAGCGTGGTACAATGAGCAGTTCTTC. The encoded protein is CASSLGLAWYNEQFF. The V and J genes are TRBV5-1 and TRBJ2-1, with TRBD2 matching 8 bases. V shed 0 bases, J shed 4 bases, and the junction held 3 bases outside the gene matches. In germline, CDR1 is SGHRS, CDR2 YFSETQ. CDR3 length equals 15 residues.

The rearrangement links TRBV20-1 to TRBJ1-1; TRBD1 might be the D (5 bases). This CDR3 has 14 amino acids. CDR1 and CDR2 (germline): DFQATT, SNEGSKA (reference sequence). The V end was cut by 3 bases, the J end by 4 bases, with 15 bases between. The CDR3 nucleotides are TGCAGTGCTAGTGGTGCAGGGAGTTCCACTGAAGCTTTCTTT. It is translated as CSASGAGSSTEAFF.

The gene calls are TRBV7-2 and TRBJ2-5, with 10 bases lining up with TRBD2. Germline V lookup: CDR1 SGHTA, CDR2 FQGNSA. Trimming at V came to 5 bases and at J to 10 bases, leaving 13 bases not matched to a gene. There are 15 residues in the CDR3. CDR3 loop: CASSTGLAELADQYF. CDR3 DNA: TGTGCCAGCAGCACCGGACTAGCGGAACTGGCGGACCAGTACTTC. Full variable domain (outside the CDR3, taken from reference TRBV7-2 and TRBJ2-5): GAGVSQSPSNKVTEKGKDVELRCDPISGHTALYWYRQSLGQGLEFLIYFQGNSAPDKSGLPSDRFSAERTGGSVSTLTIQRTQQEDSAVYLCASSTGLAELADQYFGPGTRLLVL.

The V call is TRBV6-2 or TRBV6-3, the J call TRBJ2-7, with 11 bases that match TRBD2. The CDR3 consists of 17 residues. Unmatched junction bases numbered 10, after V lost 6 bases and J lost 0 bases. Germline CDR1 MNHEY, CDR2 SVGEGT. CDR3 DNA sequence: TGTGCCAGCAGCCACTCTCCGACTAGCGGGGACTCCTACGAGCAGTACTTC. It yields the protein CASSHSPTSGDSYEQYF.

The V and J genes are TRBV24-1 and TRBJ1-2; maybe TRBD1 (6 bases). The CDR3 is made up of 16 amino acids. CDR1 and CDR2 from the germline V gene are KGHDR and SFDVKD. V gave up 3 bases and J gave up 1 base, with 14 bases separating them. CDR3 sequence (DNA): TGTGCCACCAGTGATCCAGGTGACAGGATTAACTATGGCTACACCTTC. It yields the protein CATSDPGDRINYGYTF.

The rearrangement uses TRBV20-1 and TRBJ2-3; no reliable D call. This CDR3 comprises 15 residues. The V end was cut by 5 bases, the J end by 3 bases, with 18 bases between. Germline V gene data show CDR1 as DFQATT and CDR2 as SNEGSKA (reference sequence). The CDR3 nucleotides are TGCAGTGCTCCCTTCCGCCTAACAACGACAGATACGCAGTATTTT. It yields the protein CSAPFRLTTTDTQYF.

The J gene is TRBJ2-3, the V gene TRBV12-3 or TRBV12-4, with D possibly TRBD2 on 6 matching bases. V dropped 1 base and J dropped 7 bases, with 12 bases sitting between them. This CDR3 has 14 residues. CDR3 sequence: CASSLGRATNTQYF. In DNA form, the CDR3 reads TGTGCCAGCAGTTTAGGGAGGGCCACTAATACGCAGTATTTT.